These 5 T cell receptor beta chains were sequenced from one sample in a study of blood T cell repertoires in COVID-19. The data were produced by immunoSEQ multiplex PCR, yet TCRdb's version contains in-frame clones alone and is incomplete. Of some 62,000 clones listed, over 75% are singletons. Sequencing input: peripheral blood. All receptors come from a human donor in a cohort sampled during active COVID-19.

The chain's CDR3 is CASSLIFTREGVETQYF. The CDR3 region has the DNA TGTGCCAGCAGCTTAATCTTTACGCGGGAGGGCGTGGAGACCCAGTACTTC. The V gene is TRBV7-9, the J gene TRBJ2-5, with 9 bases identical to TRBD2. The CDR3 has 17 residues. The germline CDR1 and CDR2 sequences are SEHNR and FQNEAQ (reference sequence). Trimming at V came to 2 bases and at J to 5 bases, leaving 12 bases not matched to a gene.

This chain connects TRBV5-1 to TRBJ2-2, with 9 bases lining up with TRBD1. The CDR3 spans 15 residues. Per the germline V gene, CDR1 is SGHRS and CDR2 is YFSETQ. Losses at the gene ends were 6 bases for V and 1 base for J; bases not matched to a gene: 4. DNA for the CDR3: TGCGCCAGCAACAGGGGGCTTGGGAACACCGGGGAGCTGTTTTTT. Encoded protein: CASNRGLGNTGELFF. Using reference TRBV5-1 and TRBJ2-2 for the parts outside the CDR3, the full variable domain is KAGVTQTPRYLIKTRGQQVTLSCSPISGHRSVSWYQQTPGQGLQFLFEYFSETQRNKGNFPGRFSGRQFSNSRSEMNVSTLELGDSALYLCASNRGLGNTGELFFGEGSRLTVL.

This chain joins TRBV5-6 and TRBJ2-1, with D hard to call. Trimming pared 3 bases from V and 0 bases from J, leaving 10 bases between. The length of the CDR3 is 15 residues. CDR1 is SGHDT and CDR2 is YYEEEE in the germline V gene. The CDR3 protein is CASSSLFGSYNEQFF. CDR3 sequence (DNA): TGTGCCAGCAGCTCCTTATTCGGCTCCTACAATGAGCAGTTCTTC.

The CDR3 sequence is CASSGRQDISYEQYF. The CDR3 DNA follows: TGTGCCAGCAGCGGTCGACAGGATATCTCCTACGAGCAGTACTTC. The chain combines TRBV7-8 with TRBJ2-7; TRBD1 is a possible D gene (6 bases). V gave up 5 bases and J gave up 0 bases, with 14 bases separating them. The CDR3 spans 15 residues. Germline V lookup: CDR1 SGHVS, CDR2 FQNEAQ. Drawing the rest from reference TRBV7-8 and TRBJ2-7, the complete variable domain is GAGVSQSPRYKVAKRGQDVALRCDPISGHVSLFWYQQALGQGPEFLTYFQNEAQLDKSGLPSDRFFAERPEGSVSTLKIQRTQQEDSAVYLCASSGRQDISYEQYFGPGTRLTVT.

This sequence joins TRBV9 and TRBJ2-7, with 11 bases matching TRBD2. CDR1 is SGDLS and CDR2 is YYNGEE in the germline V gene. The CDR3 is made up of 17 amino acids. J gave up 4 bases and V 3 bases, and 12 bases lay outside the gene matches. DNA for the CDR3: TGTGCCAGCAGCGGAAGGGGCGGACTAGCGGGTTTGTACGAGCAGTACTTC. Translated: CASSGRGGLAGLYEQYF. The entire variable domain, with the rest obtained from reference TRBV9 and TRBJ2-7, is as follows: DSGVTQTPKHLITATGQRVTLRCSPRSGDLSVYWYQQSLDQGLQFLIQYYNGEERAKGNILERFSAQQFPDLHSELNLSSLELGDSALYFCASSGRGGLAGLYEQYFGPGTRLTVT.